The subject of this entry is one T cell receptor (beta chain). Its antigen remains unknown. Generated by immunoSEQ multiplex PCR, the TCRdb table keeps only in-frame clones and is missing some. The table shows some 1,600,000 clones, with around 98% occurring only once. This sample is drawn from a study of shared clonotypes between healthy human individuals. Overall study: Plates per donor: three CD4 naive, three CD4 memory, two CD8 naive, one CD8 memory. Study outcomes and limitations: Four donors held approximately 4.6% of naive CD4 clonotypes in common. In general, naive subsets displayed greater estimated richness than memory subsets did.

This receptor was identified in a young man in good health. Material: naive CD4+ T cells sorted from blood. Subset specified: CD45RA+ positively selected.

The CDR3 DNA reads as TGCAGCGTCTTACAGGGGCCTTCCTACGAGCAGTACTTC. Amino acids: CSVLQGPSYEQYF. The chain links TRBV29-1 to TRBJ2-7; the match to TRBD1 covers 7 bases. Germline CDR1 is SQVTM and CDR2 is ANQGSEA. With V trimmed by 6 bases and J by 1 base, 6 bases remained unmatched. The CDR3 loop spans 13 amino acids.